The clone carrying this T cell receptor (beta chain) was seen a single time. This record belongs to a study of control samples from healthy donors and cancer patients. V lost 3 bases to trimming and J lost 4 bases, with 13 bases between them. Germline lookup yields CDR1 SGHRS and CDR2 YFSETQ. The CDR3 sequence is 14 residues long. Generated by immunoSEQ multiplex PCR, the TCRdb table keeps only in-frame clones and is missing some. The table has about 180,000 clones, roughly 92% seen once. The sample comprised blood. The J gene is TRBJ1-1, the V gene TRBV5-1; D possibly corresponds to TRBD1 (5 bases). This sequence originates from a man aged 25-45 years in good health. CDR3 protein: CASSSDSVGTEAFF. In nucleotides, the CDR3 is TGCGCCAGCAGCTCCGACAGCGTGGGCACTGAAGCTTTCTTT.